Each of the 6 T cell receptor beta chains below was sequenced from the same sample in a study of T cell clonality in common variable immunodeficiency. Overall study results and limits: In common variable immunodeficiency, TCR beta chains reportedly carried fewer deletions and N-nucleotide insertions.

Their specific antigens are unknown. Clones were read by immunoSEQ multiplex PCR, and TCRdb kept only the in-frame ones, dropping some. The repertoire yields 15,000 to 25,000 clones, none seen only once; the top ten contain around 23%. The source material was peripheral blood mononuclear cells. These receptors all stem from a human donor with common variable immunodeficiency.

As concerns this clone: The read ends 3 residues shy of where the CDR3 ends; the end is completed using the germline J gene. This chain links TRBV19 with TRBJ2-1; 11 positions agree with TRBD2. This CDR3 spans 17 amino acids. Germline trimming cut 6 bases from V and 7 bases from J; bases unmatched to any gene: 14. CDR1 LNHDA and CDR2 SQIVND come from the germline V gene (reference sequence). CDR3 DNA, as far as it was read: TGTGCCAGTAGGGGCTATAGCGGGAGGGCTAAGGGGAATGAG. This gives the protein CASRGYSGRAKGNE. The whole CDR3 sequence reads CASRGYSGRAKGNEQFF.

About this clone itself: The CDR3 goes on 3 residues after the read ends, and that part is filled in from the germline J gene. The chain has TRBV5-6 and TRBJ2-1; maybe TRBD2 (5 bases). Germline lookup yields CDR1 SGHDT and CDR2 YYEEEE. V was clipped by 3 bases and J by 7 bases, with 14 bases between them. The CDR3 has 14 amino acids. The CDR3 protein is CASSSPSRSNEQFF. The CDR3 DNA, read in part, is TGTGCCAGCAGCTCCCCTAGCCGCTCAAATGAG.

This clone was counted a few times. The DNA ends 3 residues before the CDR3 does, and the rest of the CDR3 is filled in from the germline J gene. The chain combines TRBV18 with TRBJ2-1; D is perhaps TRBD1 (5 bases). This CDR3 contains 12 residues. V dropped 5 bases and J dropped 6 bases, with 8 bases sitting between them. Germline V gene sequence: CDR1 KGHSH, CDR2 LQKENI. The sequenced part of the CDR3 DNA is TGTGCCAGCTCAACCCAGGGCAATGAG. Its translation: CASSTQGNE. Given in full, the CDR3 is CASSTQGNEQFF.

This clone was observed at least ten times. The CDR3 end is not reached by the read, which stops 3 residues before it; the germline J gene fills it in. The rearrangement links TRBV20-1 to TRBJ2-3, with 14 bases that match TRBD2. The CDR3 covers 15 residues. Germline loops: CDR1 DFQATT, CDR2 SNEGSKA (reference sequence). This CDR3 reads CSARLPGTSGGTQYF. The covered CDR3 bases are TGCAGTGCTAGACTCCCGGGGACTAGCGGGGGAACG.

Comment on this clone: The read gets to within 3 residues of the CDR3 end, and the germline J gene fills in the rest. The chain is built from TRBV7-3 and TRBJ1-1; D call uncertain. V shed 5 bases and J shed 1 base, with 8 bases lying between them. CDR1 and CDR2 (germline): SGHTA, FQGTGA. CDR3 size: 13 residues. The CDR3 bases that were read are TGTGCCAGCAGCGAATGGGCGAACACTGAA. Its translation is CASSEWANTE. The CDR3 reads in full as CASSEWANTEAFF.

The CDR3 loop reads CATQDRGTDTQYF. The CDR3 bases that were read are TGTGCCACCCAAGACCGGGGCACAGATACG. The rearrangement uses TRBV7-2 and TRBJ2-3; D is uncertain. The missing CDR3 end, 3 residues past where the read stops, is filled in from the germline J gene. The CDR3 totals 13 residues. Germline CDR1 reads SGHTA; CDR2 reads FQGNSA. V was pared by 10 bases and J by 1 base, with 12 bases between.